What follows are 29 T cell receptor beta chains derived from one specimen sequenced in a study of vaccination and CD4 T cells after COVID-19. Their target antigens are unknown. CD4+ T cells that had been cultured provided DNA sequenced with the Oncomine TCR Beta short-read assay. One entry per CDR3 protein results from TCRdb running MiXCR on the PCR reads. The sample includes under 25,000 distinct CDR3 sequences, about 64% of them seen just once. Documented treatment: roughly 10-day PBMC culture with coronavirus spike peptide pools or control peptides (ViraFEST assay). The sample comprised CD4+ T cells from blood, cultured in vitro. The receptor source for this set is a human donor who had recovered from COVID-19.

Here the CDR3 reads CASSLPGQGLEKLFF. CDR3 DNA: TGTGCCAGCAGCCTACCTGGACAGGGTCTTGAAAAACTGTTTTTT. V and J are TRBV28 and TRBJ1-4; 8 bases line up with TRBD1. The germline CDR1 and CDR2 sequences are MDHEN and SYDVKM. After removal of 6 bases from V and 7 bases from J, the junction contained 10 bases not matched to a gene. CDR3 size: 15 residues.

This clonotype was seen more than once but under ten times. This rearrangement joins TRBV5-4 to TRBJ2-5; possibly TRBD2 for D (7 bases). The CDR3 is 14 residues long. CDR1 SGHNT and CDR2 YYREEE come from the germline V gene (reference sequence). The ends were cut back, 4 bases at V and 4 bases at J, with 14 bases in the middle. In DNA form, the CDR3 reads TGTGCCAGCAGCCTGTCGGGGGGCGTAGAGACCCAGTACTTC. Its translation is CASSLSGGVETQYF.

There are a few counts of this clonotype. This chain uses TRBV7-3 with TRBJ2-3; 11 bases line up with TRBD2. The CDR3 loop spans 15 amino acids. CDR1 and CDR2 (germline): SGHTA, FQGTGA. Trimming took 5 bases from V and 6 from J; bases not matched to a gene: 7. The CDR3 sequence: CASSPTSGARDTQYF. In DNA, the CDR3 is TGTGCCAGCAGCCCGACTAGCGGGGCAAGGGATACGCAGTATTTT.

This sequence joins TRBV30 and TRBJ2-5; D call uncertain. CDR1 and CDR2 (germline): GTSNPN, SVGIG (reference sequence). The CDR3 is 9 residues long. The CDR3 spells CAIKETQYF. CDR3 DNA sequence: TGTGCGATTAAAGAGACCCAGTACTTC. Full variable domain (remainder filled in from reference TRBV30 and TRBJ2-5): SQTIHQWPATLVQPVGSPLSLECTVEGTSNPNLYWYRQAAGRGLQLLFYSVGIGQISSEVPQNLSASRPQDRQFILSSKKLLLSDSGFYLCAIKETQYFGPGTRLLVL.

V and J are TRBV7-2 and TRBJ2-7, with 9 bases lining up with TRBD2. Germline values: CDR1 SGHTA, CDR2 FQGNSA. The CDR3 has 16 amino acids. The V and J ends lost 1 base and 4 bases, in that order; junction bases with no gene match: 8. This CDR3 reads CASSLVGSGSVYEQYF. The CDR3 DNA sequence: TGTGCCAGCAGCTTAGTAGGTAGCGGGAGTGTTTACGAGCAGTACTTC.

V is TRBV30 and J is TRBJ1-4, with TRBD1 as a possible D gene (6 bases). V lost 3 bases to trimming and J lost 7 bases, with 9 bases between them. The V gene's germline CDR1 is GTSNPN and CDR2 SVGIG (reference sequence). The CDR3 is made up of 12 amino acids. In DNA, the CDR3 is TGTGCCTGGAGAGGAGGGGGTGAAAAACTGTTTTTT. Protein sequence: CAWRGGGEKLFF. The complete variable domain, with remaining parts taken from reference TRBV30 and TRBJ1-4, reads SQTIHQWPATLVQPVGSPLSLECTVEGTSNPNLYWYRQAAGRGLQLLFYSVGIGQISSEVPQNLSASRPQDRQFILSSKKLLLSDSGFYLCAWRGGGEKLFFGSGTQLSVL.

This chain connects TRBV14 to TRBJ1-1; D ambiguous. CDR3 length: 14 amino acids. The germline V gene encodes CDR1 SGHDN and CDR2 FVKESK. Trimming removed 8 bases from V and 3 bases from J, with 16 bases in between. The CDR3 DNA follows: TGTGCCAGCGCGGTACGGCTAAAGGACACTGAAGCTTTCTTT. Its protein product is CASAVRLKDTEAFF.

This clonotype was recorded a few times. This chain links TRBV24-1 with TRBJ1-5; D not resolved. The germline V gene has CDR1 KGHDR and CDR2 SFDVKD. The V and J ends lost 4 bases and 4 bases respectively, with 4 bases between them. CDR3 length: 12 amino acids. Written as DNA, the CDR3 is TGTGCCACCAGTGACCCGAATCAGCCCCAGCATTTT. Encoded protein: CATSDPNQPQHF.

A single count supports this clonotype. The chain links TRBV27 to TRBJ2-7; D may match TRBD1 or TRBD2 (5 bases each). The V and J ends lost 4 bases and 2 bases respectively, with 15 bases between them. This CDR3 has 15 residues. The V gene's germline CDR1 is MNHEY and CDR2 SMNVEV (reference sequence). The CDR3 DNA reads as TGTGCCAGCAGTTCCCCGGGGACGGCGGCCTACGAGCAGTACTTC. It encodes CASSSPGTAAYEQYF.

This clonotype was seen a few times. This chain links TRBV30 with TRBJ1-1, with D perhaps matching TRBD1 (6 bases). Germline V CDR1 and CDR2: GTSNPN, SVGIG (reference sequence). V was trimmed by 6 bases and J by 0 bases, leaving 14 bases between them. This CDR3 region has 14 residues. The CDR3, as DNA: TGTGCCTGCTCGAGGGGGGTCTTGAACACTGAAGCTTTCTTT. Translated, it gives CACSRGVLNTEAFF.

This clonotype has a handful of counts. The chain recombines TRBV19 with TRBJ1-5; D gene unclear. The CDR3 loop spans 14 amino acids. Germline V gives CDR1 LNHDA, CDR2 SQIVND (reference sequence). Trimming pared 9 bases from V and 0 bases from J, leaving 12 bases between. The CDR3 is CASTRSNSNQPQHF. The DNA for the CDR3 is TGTGCCAGCACCCGCTCAAATAGCAATCAGCCCCAGCATTTT.

The rearrangement joins TRBV20-1 to TRBJ2-1, with 9 bases aligning to TRBD2. Germline CDR1 is DFQATT and CDR2 is SNEGSKA (reference sequence). The V segment lost 4 bases and the J segment 7 bases; nucleotides outside the gene matches: 5. The CDR3 length is 13 residues. DNA of the CDR3: TGCAGTGCTACTAGCGGGACTGGTAATGAGCAGTTCTTC. Amino acids: CSATSGTGNEQFF.

The genes are TRBV20-1 and TRBJ1-1; D gene unclear. This CDR3 has 11 residues. Trimming took 7 bases from V and 2 from J, leaving 8 bases between them. CDR1 DFQATT and CDR2 SNEGSKA come from the germline V gene (reference sequence). As DNA, the CDR3 is TGCAGTGTTTTAAGTAACACTGAAGCTTTCTTT. The encoded protein is CSVLSNTEAFF.

The gene calls are TRBV15 and TRBJ1-4; 11 bases agree with TRBD1. J gave up 10 bases and V 9 bases, and 7 bases lay outside the gene matches. CDR1 LNHNV and CDR2 YYDKDF come from the germline V gene (reference sequence). This CDR3 comprises 13 residues. The CDR3: CATSRDRGGKLFF. The CDR3 bases are TGTGCCACGAGCCGGGACAGGGGGGGAAAACTGTTTTTT.

This clonotype was seen only once. The rearrangement links TRBV6-1 to TRBJ2-7, with D possibly being TRBD1 (5 bases). The CDR3 sequence is 14 residues long. V gave up 7 bases and J gave up 1 base, with 14 bases separating them. The germline CDR1 and CDR2 sequences are MNHNS and SASEGT. CDR3 coding DNA: TGTGCCAGCAAAAGGGGCAGGGAATCCTACGAGCAGTACTTC. Protein product: CASKRGRESYEQYF.

The chain joins TRBV28 to TRBJ1-1, with D possibly matching TRBD1 (5 bases). Germline V gene lookup returns CDR1 MDHEN and CDR2 SYDVKM. The CDR3 contains 16 residues. V lost 3 bases to trimming and J lost 5 bases, with 19 bases between them. The CDR3 DNA is TGTGCCAGCAGTTTGGGTAGGGCGGGGGTTGGTACTGAAGCTTTCTTT. Protein: CASSLGRAGVGTEAFF.

The chain uses TRBV21-1 and TRBJ1-5. TRBV21-1 is tagged as a pseudogene. This CDR3 has 11 amino acids. The CDR3 DNA reads TGTGCCAGCGGGGATGGACAGCCCCAGCATTTT. Amino acids: CASGDGQPQHF.

This clonotype was counted once. V usage is TRBV7-3 and J usage is TRBJ2-3; possibly TRBD1 for D (6 bases). Per germline, CDR1 SGHTA and CDR2 FQGTGA. Trimming removed 5 bases at V and 0 bases at J, with 15 bases between. The CDR3 loop spans 16 amino acids. The CDR3 DNA sequence: TGTGCCAGCAGCCAAACACAGGGTTTGAGCACAGATACGCAGTATTTT. Its protein product is CASSQTQGLSTDTQYF.

This clonotype has a handful of counts. The gene calls are TRBV28 and TRBJ2-1; D is uncertain. V shed 5 bases and J shed 3 bases, with 14 bases lying between them. Per the germline V gene, CDR1 is MDHEN and CDR2 is SYDVKM. CDR3 length: 15 residues. The CDR3 sequence: CASSPRVTVYNEQFF. The CDR3 DNA reads as TGTGCCAGCAGTCCTCGGGTTACCGTCTACAATGAGCAGTTCTTC.

J is TRBJ1-2 and V is TRBV7-8; 9 nucleotides match TRBD1. There are 15 residues in the CDR3. The germline gives CDR1 SGHVS, CDR2 FQNEAQ. V shed 5 bases, J shed 6 bases, and the junction held 10 bases outside the gene matches. CDR3 in amino acids: CASSLRQGDAHGYTF. Written as DNA, the CDR3 is TGTGCCAGCAGCCTAAGACAGGGGGATGCACATGGCTACACCTTC.

The V gene is TRBV27, the J gene TRBJ1-5; possible D gene TRBD1, 5 bases. The CDR3 consists of 15 residues. Trimming left V 8 bases short and J 4 bases short, with 18 bases between. Germline V gives CDR1 MNHEY, CDR2 SMNVEV (reference sequence). The CDR3: CASVRLRGTNQPQHF. CDR3 coding DNA: TGTGCCAGCGTTCGTTTAAGAGGGACGAATCAGCCCCAGCATTTT.

The V gene is TRBV19, the J gene TRBJ1-5; perhaps TRBD1 as D (5 bases). The CDR3 spans 15 residues. V was trimmed by 3 bases and J by 5 bases, leaving 14 bases between them. CDR1 and CDR2 from the germline V gene are LNHDA and SQIVND (reference sequence). CDR3 nucleotide sequence: TGTGCCAGTAGTATCCCCCCCCCCAGGGATCAGCCCCAGCATTTT. Its translation: CASSIPPPRDQPQHF.

This chain uses TRBV7-9 with TRBJ2-7; no clear D. Deletions cut 1 base from V and 5 bases from J, with 6 bases between. The CDR3 is 12 residues long. Germline CDR1 is SEHNR and CDR2 is FQNEAQ (reference sequence). CDR3 sequence: CASSLVADEQYF. CDR3 in DNA: TGTGCCAGCAGCTTAGTTGCTGACGAGCAGTACTTC.

This clonotype was recorded a few times. V usage is TRBV19 and J usage is TRBJ1-5; TRBD1 aligns across 11 bases. The V gene end was trimmed by 4 bases and the J gene end by 4 bases; junction bases not matched to a gene: 3. This CDR3 has 15 residues. Germline V gene lookup returns CDR1 LNHDA and CDR2 SQIVND (reference sequence). The CDR3 sequence: CASSTGTGGNQPQHF. Written as DNA, the CDR3 is TGTGCCAGTAGTACCGGGACAGGGGGAAATCAGCCCCAGCATTTT.

J is TRBJ1-2 and V is TRBV30; D unclear. This CDR3 comprises 11 residues. V shed 2 bases and J shed 8 bases, with 9 bases lying between them. In germline, CDR1 is GTSNPN, CDR2 SVGIG (reference sequence). The CDR3 reads CAWSHYRGYTF. The DNA of the CDR3 is TGTGCCTGGAGTCATTACAGAGGCTACACCTTC.

The chain has TRBV28 and TRBJ1-2; D might be TRBD1 (5 bases). V was shortened by 3 bases and J by 6 bases, with 11 bases between the two germline ends. The CDR3 is made up of 13 amino acids. CDR1 MDHEN and CDR2 SYDVKM come from the germline V gene. The CDR3 sequence is CASSLRQGHGYTF. CDR3 in DNA: TGTGCCAGCAGTTTGCGTCAGGGCCATGGCTACACCTTC.

The rearrangement joins TRBV14 to TRBJ2-5, with no clear D. V was shortened by 2 bases and J by 5 bases, with 3 bases between the two germline ends. Germline CDR1 SGHDN, CDR2 FVKESK. The CDR3 is 11 amino acids. The chain's CDR3 is CASSQRETQYF. CDR3 bases: TGTGCCAGCAGCCAACGGGAGACCCAGTACTTC.

The V call is TRBV6-2 or TRBV6-3, the J call TRBJ2-2; D unresolved. The CDR3 totals 12 residues. CDR1 is MNHEY, CDR2 SVGEGT, per germline. Trimming stripped 8 bases from V and 6 bases from J, with 10 bases between. CDR3 nucleotides: TGTGCCAGCCGACCGCCTGCCGGGGAGCTGTTTTTT. This codes for CASRPPAGELFF.

This sequence joins TRBV5-1 and TRBJ2-1, with TRBD2 matching over 8 bases. This CDR3 has 17 amino acids. Trimming removed 4 bases from V and 3 bases from J; junction bases left unmatched: 12. Germline CDR1 SGHRS, CDR2 YFSETQ. CDR3 amino acids: CASSVGSAGGVYNEQFF. The CDR3 coding sequence is TGCGCCAGCAGCGTGGGGTCGGCGGGAGGAGTCTACAATGAGCAGTTCTTC. The full variable domain, with the rest looked up from reference TRBV5-1 and TRBJ2-1, is KAGVTQTPRYLIKTRGQQVTLSCSPISGHRSVSWYQQTPGQGLQFLFEYFSETQRNKGNFPGRFSGRQFSNSRSEMNVSTLELGDSALYLCASSVGSAGGVYNEQFFGPGTRLTVL.